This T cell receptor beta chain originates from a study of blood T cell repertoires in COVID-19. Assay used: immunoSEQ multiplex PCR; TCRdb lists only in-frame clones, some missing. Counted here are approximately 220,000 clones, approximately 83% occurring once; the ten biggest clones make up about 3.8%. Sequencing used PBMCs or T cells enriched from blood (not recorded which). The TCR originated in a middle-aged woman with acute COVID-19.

The CDR3 sequence is CASSFGWRKASGANVLTF. CDR3 coding DNA: TGTGCCAGCAGTTTTGGTTGGCGGAAGGCGTCTGGGGCCAACGTCCTGACTTTC. The chain employs TRBV28 and TRBJ2-6, with D uncertain. There are 18 residues in the CDR3. V gave up 3 bases and J gave up 1 base, with 16 bases separating them. The germline V gene encodes CDR1 MDHEN and CDR2 SYDVKM. The whole variable domain, remainder taken from reference TRBV28 and TRBJ2-6, is DVKVTQSSRYLVKRTGEKVFLECVQDMDHENMFWYRQDPGLGLRLIYFSYDVKMKEKGDIPEGYSVSREKKERFSLILESASTNQTSMYLCASSFGWRKASGANVLTFGAGSRLTVL.